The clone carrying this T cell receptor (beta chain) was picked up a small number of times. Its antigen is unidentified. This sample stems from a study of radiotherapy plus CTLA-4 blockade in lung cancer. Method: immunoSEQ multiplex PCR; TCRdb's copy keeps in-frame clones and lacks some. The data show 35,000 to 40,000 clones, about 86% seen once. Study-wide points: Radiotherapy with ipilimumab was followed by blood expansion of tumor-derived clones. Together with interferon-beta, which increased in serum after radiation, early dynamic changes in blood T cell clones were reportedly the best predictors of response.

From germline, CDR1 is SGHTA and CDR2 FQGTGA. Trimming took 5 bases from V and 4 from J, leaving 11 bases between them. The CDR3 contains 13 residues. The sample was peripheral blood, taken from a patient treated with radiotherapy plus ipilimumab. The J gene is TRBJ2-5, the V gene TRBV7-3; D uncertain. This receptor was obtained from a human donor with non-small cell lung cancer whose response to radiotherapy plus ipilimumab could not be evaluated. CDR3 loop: CASSKFDLETQYF. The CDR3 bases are TGTGCCAGCAGCAAATTCGACTTAGAGACCCAGTACTTC. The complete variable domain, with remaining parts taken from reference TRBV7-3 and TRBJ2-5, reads GAGVSQTPSNKVTEKGKYVELRCDPISGHTALYWYRQSLGQGPEFLIYFQGTGAADDSGLPNDRFFAVRPEGSVSTLKIQRTERGDSAVYLCASSKFDLETQYFGPGTRLLVL.